This T cell receptor (beta chain) was retrieved from a study of blood T cell repertoires in COVID-19. After removal of 4 bases from V and 1 base from J, the junction contained 6 bases not matched to a gene. This CDR3 has 15 amino acids. Germline V gene lookup returns CDR1 SGDLS and CDR2 YYNGEE. This clone was seen more than once but under ten times. Study processing details: Nucleated cell counts were estimated from reference gene primer amplification. Only in-frame clones appear in the TCRdb table, and some are missing; sequencing was by immunoSEQ multiplex PCR. Clone size and V and J calls were adopted from that table, with D and trimming inferred from the DNA. The sample yields around 20,000 clones, nearly 90% seen once.

The V gene is TRBV9, the J gene TRBJ2-7; 9 bases align to TRBD1. Sequencing input: peripheral blood. The source is a human donor with active COVID-19. The donor label of this sample is uncertain. The CDR3 sequence: CASSLGQGGSYEQYF. The CDR3 bases are TGTGCCAGCAGCCTGGGACAGGGCGGGTCCTACGAGCAGTACTTC.